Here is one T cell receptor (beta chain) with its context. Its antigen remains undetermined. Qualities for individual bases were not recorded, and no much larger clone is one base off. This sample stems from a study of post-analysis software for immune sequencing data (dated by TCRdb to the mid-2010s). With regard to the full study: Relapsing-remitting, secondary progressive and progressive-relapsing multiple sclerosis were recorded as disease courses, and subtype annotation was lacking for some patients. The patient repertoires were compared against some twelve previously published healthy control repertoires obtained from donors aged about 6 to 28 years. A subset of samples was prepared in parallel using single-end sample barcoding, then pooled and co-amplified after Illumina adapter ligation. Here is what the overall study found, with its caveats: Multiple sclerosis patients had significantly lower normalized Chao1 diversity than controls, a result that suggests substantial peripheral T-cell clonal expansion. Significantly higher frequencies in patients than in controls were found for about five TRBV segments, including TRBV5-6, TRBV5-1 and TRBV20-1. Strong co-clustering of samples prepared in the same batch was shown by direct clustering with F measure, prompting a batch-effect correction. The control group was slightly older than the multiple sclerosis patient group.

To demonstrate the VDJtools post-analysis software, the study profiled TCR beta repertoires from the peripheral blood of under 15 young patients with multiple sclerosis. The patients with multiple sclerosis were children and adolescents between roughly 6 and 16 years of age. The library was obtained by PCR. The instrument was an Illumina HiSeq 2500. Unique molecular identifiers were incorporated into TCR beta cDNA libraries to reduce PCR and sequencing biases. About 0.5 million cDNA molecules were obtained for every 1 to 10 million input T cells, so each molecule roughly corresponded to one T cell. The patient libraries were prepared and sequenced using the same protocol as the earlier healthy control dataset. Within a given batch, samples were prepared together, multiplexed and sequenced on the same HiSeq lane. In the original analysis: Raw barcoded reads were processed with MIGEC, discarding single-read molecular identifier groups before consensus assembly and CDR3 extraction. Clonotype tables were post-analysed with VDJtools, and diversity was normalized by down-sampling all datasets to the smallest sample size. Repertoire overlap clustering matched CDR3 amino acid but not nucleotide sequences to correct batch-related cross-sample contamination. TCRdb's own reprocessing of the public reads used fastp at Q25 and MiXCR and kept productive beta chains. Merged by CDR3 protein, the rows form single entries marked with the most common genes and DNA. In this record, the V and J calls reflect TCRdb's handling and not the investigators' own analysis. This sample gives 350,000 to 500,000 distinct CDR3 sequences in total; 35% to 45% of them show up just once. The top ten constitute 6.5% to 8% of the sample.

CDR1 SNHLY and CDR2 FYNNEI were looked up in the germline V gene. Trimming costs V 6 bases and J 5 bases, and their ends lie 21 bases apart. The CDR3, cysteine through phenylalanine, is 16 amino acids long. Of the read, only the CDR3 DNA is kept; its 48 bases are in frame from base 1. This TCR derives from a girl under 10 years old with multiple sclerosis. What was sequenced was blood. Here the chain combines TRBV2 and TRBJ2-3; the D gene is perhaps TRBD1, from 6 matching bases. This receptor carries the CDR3 CASSPGPPRGGDTQYF. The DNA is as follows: TGTGCCAGCAGCCCAGGCCCCCCTAGAGGGGGAGATACGCAGTATTTT.